Sequencing of this T cell receptor beta chain was carried out in a study of vaccination and CD4 T cells after COVID-19. Background on the study: Researchers treated control cultures with a CEFX pool, an HIV-1 Nef pool, or no peptide.

Specified treatment: roughly 10-day PBMC culture with coronavirus spike peptide pools or control peptides (ViraFEST assay). ViraFEST grew antigen-specific T cells using peptide pools, then sequenced TCRs. Convalescent patients tested SARS-CoV-2 PCR positive from March to December 2020, before Alpha, Beta and Delta emerged. This clonotype was seen a few times. The antigen is unknown. V was clipped by 7 bases and J by 1 base; unmatched bases: 7. Per the germline V gene, CDR1 is MNHNS and CDR2 is SASEGT. The CDR3 loop spans 14 amino acids. The Oncomine TCR Beta short-read assay generated sequence data from the DNA of cultured CD4+ T cells. The authors extracted genomic DNA from cultured CD4+ T cells. TCRdb re-called the PCR reads with MiXCR, one entry per CDR3 protein. The repertoire holds 12,000 to 15,000 distinct CDR3 sequences, with just under 35% as singletons.

Sequencing input: cultured CD4+ T cells from blood. The clonotype originates from a human donor with COVID-19. This chain connects TRBV6-1 to TRBJ2-7, with 7 bases that match TRBD2. CDR3 DNA: TGTGCCAGCATCTTTTGGGGAGGGTCCTACGAGCAGTACTTC. This codes for CASIFWGGSYEQYF.